This T cell receptor beta chain appears in the sequencing data of a study of T cells in Graves' hyperthyroidism and ophthalmopathy. The CDR3 is made up of 12 amino acids. Per germline, CDR1 SGHRS and CDR2 YFSETQ. What was amplified from RNA transcripts were TCR beta CDR3 regions. An initial round of RT-PCR targeting the TCR CDR3 relied on the HTBI primer set. TCRdb analysed the multiplex PCR reads with MiXCR anew, one entry per CDR3 protein. Here the sample spans approximately 400,000 distinct CDR3 sequences, around 20% being singletons. As to this clonotype: Germline and junction disagree at one end, which may indicate a read error.

The V call is TRBV5-1, the J call TRBJ1-3, with D tentatively TRBD1 (5 bases). Sequencing input: blood. This clonotype was obtained from a young man with Graves' ophthalmopathy. CDR3 DNA sequence: TGTGCCCGAGGGACGGATGGAAACACCATATATTTT. This translates into CARGTDGNTIYF.